This T cell receptor beta chain originates from a study of CD8 T cells in ankylosing spondylitis. Study-level points and caveats: Disease-linked clones displayed a CD8+ phenotype and appeared relatively rarely in peripheral blood. In synovial fluid and blood from reactive arthritis, some motif variants were previously reported. What appeared characteristic of ankylosing spondylitis blood was a TCR beta motif of several highly homologous variants.

As to this clonotype: Its antigen is unknown.

CDR1 is MGHRA and CDR2 is YSYEKL in the germline V gene. The ends were cut back, 4 bases at V and 7 bases at J, with 23 bases in the middle. The CDR3 spans 17 residues. Scientists made TCR beta libraries using quantitative 5'-RACE with molecular barcodes. MiXCR, run by TCRdb on the 5' RACE reads, gives a single entry per CDR3 protein. The sample records hundreds of thousands of distinct CDR3 sequences, roughly a third being singletons. This TCR derives from a male donor with ankylosing spondylitis or in good health (not recorded which). Sequencing was performed on blood, either unsorted or a sorted T cell fraction (not recorded which). The rearrangement uses TRBV4-1 and TRBJ2-1, with TRBD2 as a possible D gene (7 bases). CDR3 residues: CASSPLGGGAAGNEQFF. The CDR3 nucleotides are TGCGCCAGCAGCCCCTTAGGGGGGGGCGCCGCGGGGAATGAGCAGTTCTTC.